The T cell receptor (beta chain) described here comes from a study of metastatic and nonmetastatic thyroid tumors. From the PCR reads, TCRdb re-called clones with MiXCR. The sample has approximately 60,000 clones; under 30% are singletons. From germline, CDR1 is DFQATT and CDR2 SNEGSKA (reference sequence). The CDR3 consists of 18 residues. V lost 3 bases and J lost 4; bases outside the gene matches: 10. No treatment of any kind had been given to any patient before thyroid surgery. Sequencing was performed on blood. The chain is built from TRBV20-1 and TRBJ2-6; 12 bases agree with TRBD1. This clonotype originated in a female donor with papillary thyroid cancer or a benign thyroid nodule (not recorded which). Some clones in this sample may be carry-over from other donors' samples. The CDR3 region is CSASGRGQGALGANVLTF. For the CDR3, the DNA is TGCAGTGCTAGTGGGAGGGGACAGGGGGCCTTGGGGGCCAACGTCCTGACTTTC.